Following are 30 T cell receptor beta chains from one sample sequenced in a study of T cells after yellow fever vaccination. In TCRdb, the 5' RACE reads were re-called with MiXCR into one record per CDR3 protein. Of approximately 550,000 distinct CDR3 sequences listed, roughly 14% were seen once; the top ten hold 11% to 15%. Sequencing used PBMCs, obtained on the day of the yellow fever booster vaccination. The receptors stem from a man aged 25 to 45 who received the YFV17D yellow fever vaccine.

The rearrangement uses TRBV28 and TRBJ2-3, with 13 positions matching TRBD2. This CDR3 region has 18 residues. V lost 4 bases, J lost 3 bases, and 10 bases stayed unmatched. Germline V gene lookup returns CDR1 MDHEN and CDR2 SYDVKM. CDR3 residues: CASSSLRLAGGGTDTQYF. The CDR3 DNA sequence: TGTGCCAGCAGTTCGTTACGACTAGCGGGAGGTGGAACAGATACGCAGTATTTT.

This sequence joins TRBV3-1 and TRBJ2-7; the match to TRBD2 covers 7 bases. The J segment lost 0 bases and the V segment lost 3 bases, leaving 5 bases of the junction unmatched. This CDR3 comprises 15 residues. Germline V lookup: CDR1 LGHDT, CDR2 YNNKEL (reference sequence). The CDR3 loop is CASSQMGGFSYEQYF. CDR3 in DNA: TGTGCCAGCAGCCAGATGGGGGGGTTCTCCTACGAGCAGTACTTC.

The V gene is TRBV12-3 or TRBV12-4, the J gene TRBJ2-1; D is unresolved. With 3 bases removed from V and 10 bases from J, the gap between germline ends came to 13 bases. This CDR3 has 13 amino acids. The DNA for the CDR3 is TGTGCCAGCAGTTTTGACGGCCCCCGGGAGCAGTTCTTC. This translates into CASSFDGPREQFF.

The chain is built from TRBV19 and TRBJ2-2; D not resolved. The V gene's germline CDR1 is LNHDA and CDR2 SQIVND (reference sequence). Trimming shortened V by 7 bases and J by 6 bases, and 9 bases separated the two germline ends. The CDR3 is 12 amino acids. The DNA of the CDR3 is TGTGCCAGTACATTTAGCCCCGGGGAGCTGTTTTTT. Amino acid sequence: CASTFSPGELFF.

This clonotype was detected only a few times. The chain recombines TRBV25-1 with TRBJ2-5, with TRBD1 identical over 7 bases. The CDR3 consists of 17 residues. Germline CDR1 MGHDK, CDR2 SYGVNS. J was trimmed by 5 bases and V by 6 bases; bases with no gene match: 18. CDR3 bases: TGTGCCAGCAGGAGGGGCGGTTGGTCAAGGGGGCAGGAGACCCAGTACTTC. Translated, it gives CASRRGGWSRGQETQYF.

Only a few counts were recorded for this clonotype. This chain uses TRBV15 with TRBJ2-5; 7 bases map to TRBD2. The V and J ends lost 5 bases and 0 bases, in that order; junction bases with no gene match: 12. Germline CDR1 LNHNV, CDR2 YYDKDF (reference sequence). The CDR3 contains 17 residues. The CDR3 nucleotides read TGTGCCACCAGCGCCTATCGAGGTCTAGCGGACCAAGAGACCCAGTACTTC. This translates into CATSAYRGLADQETQYF.

The J gene is TRBJ2-3, the V gene TRBV20-1, with 10 bases fitting TRBD1. From germline, CDR1 is DFQATT and CDR2 SNEGSKA (reference sequence). This CDR3 has 18 residues. V trimming: 0 bases; J trimming: 3 bases; junction bases outside the gene matches: 12. CDR3 nucleotide sequence: TGCAGTGCTAGAGATGGGGCTCCCCCGGGACAGGGGACAGATACGCAGTATTTT. Its protein is CSARDGAPPGQGTDTQYF.

This chain joins TRBV19 and TRBJ2-1; 11 bases line up with TRBD2. The CDR3 has 15 residues. CDR1 and CDR2 from the germline V gene are LNHDA and SQIVND (reference sequence). Trimming removed 8 bases from V and 8 bases from J; junction bases left unmatched: 11. Here the CDR3 DNA reads TGTGCCAGTCTTAGCGGGGGGGCCCACCTCGATGAGCAGTTCTTC. Translating gives CASLSGGAHLDEQFF.

This clonotype was seen repeatedly, ten times or more. Sequence at one end of the junction differs from germline and may be a read error. The chain carries TRBV5-1 and TRBJ2-3; D is unclear. CDR1 and CDR2 from the germline V gene are SGHRS and YFSETQ. CDR3 size: 14 residues. Here the CDR3 reads CASSLGSSTDTQYF. The CDR3 DNA follows: TGTGCCAGCAGCTTGGGATCTAGCACAGATACGCAGTATTTT.

This clonotype was recorded a few times. This rearrangement joins TRBV20-1 to TRBJ2-2, with TRBD2 identical over 7 bases. CDR3 length: 16 amino acids. Germline lookup yields CDR1 DFQATT and CDR2 SNEGSKA (reference sequence). The trim removed 0 bases at V and 9 bases at J, leaving 13 bases unmatched. As DNA, the CDR3 is TGCAGTGCTAGAGACTTTTCGCGGGAGTGGGGCCGGGAGCTGTTTTTT. Its protein product is CSARDFSREWGRELFF.

This clonotype came up a few times. The CDR3 protein is CASGGINQPQHF. For the CDR3, the DNA is TGTGCCAGCGGGGGCATTAATCAGCCCCAGCATTTT. V is TRBV6-5 and J is TRBJ1-5, with D maybe TRBD1 (6 bases). CDR1 MNHEY and CDR2 SVGAGI come from the germline V gene. CDR3 length equals 12 residues. V was pared by 8 bases and J by 4 bases, with 9 bases between.

This clonotype was picked up a small number of times. The chain joins TRBV3-1 to TRBJ2-1, with D perhaps TRBD2 (5 bases). The germline CDR1 and CDR2 sequences are LGHDT and YNNKEL (reference sequence). The CDR3 contains 19 residues. Trimming shortened V by 4 bases and J by 7 bases, and 29 bases separated the two germline ends. The CDR3 DNA is TGTGCCAGCAGCCCCAACTCCGGTCTGAAAAACCCGGGGAAGAATGAGCAGTTCTTC. It is translated as CASSPNSGLKNPGKNEQFF.

The sample holds a few counts of this clonotype. The gene calls are TRBV7-8 and TRBJ2-2, with 7 bases identical to TRBD2. This CDR3 contains 15 residues. J gave up 4 bases and V 6 bases, and 8 bases lay outside the gene matches. Germline CDR1 and CDR2: SGHVS and FQNEAQ. CDR3 DNA: TGTGCCAGCAGTCCTAGCGGCCAGGGCACCGGGGAGCTGTTTTTT. Amino acids: CASSPSGQGTGELFF. Drawing the rest from reference TRBV7-8 and TRBJ2-2, the complete variable domain is GAGVSQSPRYKVAKRGQDVALRCDPISGHVSLFWYQQALGQGPEFLTYFQNEAQLDKSGLPSDRFFAERPEGSVSTLKIQRTQQEDSAVYLCASSPSGQGTGELFFGEGSRLTVL.

The gene calls are TRBV11-2 and TRBJ1-3; 8 nucleotides line up with TRBD1. The junction had 4 bases not matched to a gene; V was cut back by 1 base and J by 2 bases. CDR1 SGHAT and CDR2 FQNNGV come from the germline V gene. The CDR3 has 16 residues. The CDR3 nucleotides are TGTGCCAGCAGCTTAGGCAGGGGGCAGGCTGGAAACACCATATATTTT. Its protein is CASSLGRGQAGNTIYF.

This clonotype came up a few times. This sequence joins TRBV5-6 and TRBJ1-3, with D tentatively TRBD1 (6 bases). The CDR3 has 16 amino acids. With 0 bases removed from V and 0 bases from J, the gap between germline ends came to 10 bases. Germline loops: CDR1 SGHDT, CDR2 YYEEEE. The CDR3 bases are TGTGCCAGCAGCTTGGTAGGGGGATACTCTGGAAACACCATATATTTT. This sequence encodes CASSLVGGYSGNTIYF. The full variable domain, in which reference TRBV5-6 and TRBJ1-3 provide the parts outside the CDR3, is DAGVTQSPTHLIKTRGQQVTLRCSPKSGHDTVSWYQQALGQGPQFIFQYYEEEERQRGNFPDRFSGHQFPNYSSELNVNALLLGDSALYLCASSLVGGYSGNTIYFGEGSWLTVV.

The sample holds a few counts of this clonotype. The chain is built from TRBV20-1 and TRBJ2-7; D not certain. V was clipped by 4 bases and J by 0 bases, with 7 bases between them. CDR3 size: 12 residues. Germline values: CDR1 DFQATT, CDR2 SNEGSKA (reference sequence). The CDR3 loop reads CSATRFSYEQYF. The CDR3 region has the DNA TGCAGTGCTACTCGTTTCTCCTACGAGCAGTACTTC.

This clonotype was counted a few times. V usage is TRBV5-1 and J usage is TRBJ2-1; perhaps TRBD1 as D (6 bases). Germline assignment: CDR1 SGHRS and CDR2 YFSETQ. The CDR3 contains 13 residues. The V end lost 6 bases, the J end lost 0 bases, and 7 bases lay between the germline ends. The CDR3 loop is CASTDSSYNEQFF. The CDR3 nucleotides are TGCGCCAGCACGGACAGCTCCTACAATGAGCAGTTCTTC.

This clonotype was detected many times. The chain recombines TRBV29-1 with TRBJ2-1; 9 bases match TRBD1. Germline assignment: CDR1 SQVTM and CDR2 ANQGSEA. The trim removed 5 bases at V and 6 bases at J, leaving 11 bases unmatched. The CDR3 runs 15 residues. CDR3 residues: CSVQWGQGGINEQFF. CDR3 DNA sequence: TGCAGCGTTCAATGGGGACAGGGAGGTATCAATGAGCAGTTCTTC.

The chain is built from TRBV20-1 and TRBJ2-1; 8 positions match TRBD2. Germline V gives CDR1 DFQATT, CDR2 SNEGSKA (reference sequence). The length of the CDR3 is 14 residues. V dropped 1 base and J dropped 2; count of bases not matched to a gene: 1. CDR3: CSARGTSTYNEQFF. The CDR3 region has the DNA TGCAGTGCTAGAGGGACTAGCACCTACAATGAGCAGTTCTTC.

The J gene is TRBJ2-6, the V gene TRBV7-2; D remains unclear. Germline CDR1 SGHTA, CDR2 FQGNSA. The CDR3 covers 17 residues. V was pared by 0 bases and J by 0 bases, with 9 bases between. CDR3 sequence reads: CASSLAMAPSGANVLTF. As DNA, the CDR3 is TGTGCCAGCAGCTTAGCTATGGCGCCCTCTGGGGCCAACGTCCTGACTTTC.

The V gene is TRBV19, the J gene TRBJ2-2; TRBD1 agrees at 10 bases. V gave up 7 bases and J gave up 6 bases; unmatched junction bases: 5. Germline assignment: CDR1 LNHDA and CDR2 SQIVND (reference sequence). The CDR3 is made up of 14 amino acids. The CDR3 DNA is TGTGCCAGTAAGGGACAGGGGCGGCCCGGGGAGCTGTTTTTT. Translated: CASKGQGRPGELFF.

In its sample, this clonotype was seen a few times. The chain employs TRBV5-1 and TRBJ2-3, with D uncertain. CDR1 and CDR2 from the germline V gene are SGHRS and YFSETQ. Deletions cut 4 bases from V and 5 bases from J, with 14 bases between. The CDR3 loop spans 14 amino acids. The chain's CDR3 is CASSPEGLGDTQYF. The CDR3 bases are TGCGCCAGCAGCCCGGAAGGGCTGGGAGATACGCAGTATTTT.

CDR3 protein: CASSGTTAAYEQYF. The CDR3 DNA follows: TGCGCCAGCAGCGGGACGACGGCTGCCTACGAGCAGTACTTC. The chain joins TRBV5-1 to TRBJ2-7; D may match TRBD1 or TRBD2 (5 bases each). V gave up 4 bases and J gave up 2 bases, with 13 bases separating them. Germline V gene sequence: CDR1 SGHRS, CDR2 YFSETQ. The CDR3 is 14 residues long. The complete variable domain, with remaining parts taken from reference TRBV5-1 and TRBJ2-7, reads KAGVTQTPRYLIKTRGQQVTLSCSPISGHRSVSWYQQTPGQGLQFLFEYFSETQRNKGNFPGRFSGRQFSNSRSEMNVSTLELGDSALYLCASSGTTAAYEQYFGPGTRLTVT.

CDR3 protein: CASSAGGRAGTDTQYF. DNA for the CDR3: TGTGCCAGCAGCGCCGGGGGTCGAGCGGGCACAGATACGCAGTATTTT. The gene calls are TRBV28 and TRBJ2-3; a possible D gene is TRBD2 (6 bases). Trimming removed 6 bases at V and 1 base at J, with 17 bases between. Germline CDR1 is MDHEN and CDR2 is SYDVKM. The CDR3 has 16 amino acids.

In this sample, this clonotype turned up a few times. This chain links TRBV5-6 with TRBJ2-1; D unresolved. CDR1 is SGHDT and CDR2 is YYEEEE in the germline V gene. The CDR3 spans 11 residues. The germline V and J ends were trimmed by 7 bases and 6 bases, with 8 bases remaining between them. DNA for the CDR3: TGTGCCAGCTGGCTGCTCAATGAGCAGTTCTTC. Protein: CASWLLNEQFF.

This clonotype was recorded a few times. This rearrangement joins TRBV19 to TRBJ1-5; D is unresolved. The CDR3 is 16 amino acids. Looked up from germline, CDR1 is LNHDA and CDR2 is SQIVND (reference sequence). V was shortened by 2 bases and J by 7 bases, with 18 bases between the two germline ends. CDR3 protein: CASSIRRPGYGQPQHF. CDR3 sequence (DNA): TGTGCCAGTAGTATAAGGAGGCCCGGGTACGGCCAGCCCCAGCATTTT.

The rearrangement uses TRBV7-6 and TRBJ2-3; D uncertain. The CDR3 is made up of 13 amino acids. Per germline, CDR1 SGHVS and CDR2 FNYEAQ. Trimming pared 5 bases from V and 5 bases from J, leaving 11 bases between. The CDR3 reads CASSTSVRDTQYF. In nucleotides, the CDR3 is TGTGCCAGCAGCACATCGGTCAGAGATACGCAGTATTTT.

In this sample, this clonotype turned up many times. The chain recombines TRBV20-1 with TRBJ2-7; D unresolved. Germline lookup yields CDR1 DFQATT and CDR2 SNEGSKA (reference sequence). The CDR3 totals 13 residues. V lost 7 bases and J 1 base, leaving 14 bases between the germline ends. CDR3 bases: TGCAGTGGAGTCAACACTCAGTCCTACGAGCAGTACTTC. Translated: CSGVNTQSYEQYF.

The chain recombines TRBV7-2 with TRBJ2-2; perhaps TRBD2 as D (6 bases). Looked up from germline, CDR1 is SGHTA and CDR2 is FQGNSA. The CDR3 totals 14 residues. The ends were cut back, 1 base at V and 6 bases at J, with 9 bases in the middle. The CDR3 region is CASSLEASAGELFF. In DNA form, the CDR3 reads TGTGCCAGCAGCTTAGAGGCTAGCGCCGGGGAGCTGTTTTTT. Variable domain in full (rest from reference TRBV7-2 and TRBJ2-2): GAGVSQSPSNKVTEKGKDVELRCDPISGHTALYWYRQSLGQGLEFLIYFQGNSAPDKSGLPSDRFSAERTGGSVSTLTIQRTQQEDSAVYLCASSLEASAGELFFGEGSRLTVL.

The gene calls are TRBV12-3 or TRBV12-4 and TRBJ2-6; 8 bases align to TRBD1. The CDR3 length is 22 residues. V was pared by 3 bases and J by 2 bases, with 21 bases of the junction left unmatched. The CDR3 loop is CASSFRVGRGPSAYPGANVLTF. CDR3 coding DNA: TGTGCCAGCAGTTTTAGGGTCGGCAGGGGGCCTTCTGCGTACCCTGGGGCCAACGTCCTGACTTTC.